This T cell receptor beta chain was found in a study of CD8 T cells in ankylosing spondylitis. Concerning this clonotype itself: Its matching antigen is unknown.

Points from the study as a whole: Earlier studies detected some motif variants in reactive arthritis synovial fluid and blood. Disease-linked clones proved CD8+ and comparatively uncommon in peripheral blood. Clones tied to disease were said to be significantly enriched in matched ankylosing spondylitis synovial fluid.

It was by quantitative 5'-RACE with molecular barcodes that TCR beta libraries were made. TCRdb analysed the 5' RACE reads with MiXCR anew, one entry per CDR3 protein. The profile shows 150,000 to 200,000 distinct CDR3 sequences, around 32% of them singletons. Input material: synovial fluid, either unsorted or a sorted T cell fraction (not recorded which). This receptor was identified in a male donor with ankylosing spondylitis.

CDR3 sequence reads: CASRWTGESGELFF. The CDR3 DNA follows: TGCGCCAGCAGGTGGACAGGGGAGAGCGGGGAGCTGTTTTTT. The genes are TRBV4-1 and TRBJ2-2, with 9 bases matching TRBD1. V dropped 6 bases and J dropped 7; count of bases not matched to a gene: 6. Germline V CDR1 and CDR2: MGHRA, YSYEKL. The CDR3 runs 14 residues.